The next 28 T cell receptor beta chains were all read from a single sample in a study of T cell responses to AZD1222 COVID-19 vaccine. Profiled with immunoSEQ multiplex PCR; TCRdb holds only in-frame clones, not every one. The sample yields 100,000 or so clones, 82% seen once. The sequenced sample was peripheral blood, obtained on day 0 of AZD1222 vaccination. These receptors were obtained from an adult in good health.

This clone was seen a single time. The rearrangement joins TRBV29-1 to TRBJ2-5, with TRBD1 identical over 8 bases. Trimming cost V 5 bases and J 4 bases; bases outside gene matches: 6. From germline, CDR1 is SQVTM and CDR2 ANQGSEA. The CDR3 consists of 13 residues. This CDR3 is CSVRQGSAETQYF. In DNA, the CDR3 is TGCAGCGTTCGACAGGGGTCGGCAGAGACCCAGTACTTC.

This clone was counted only a few times. At the DNA level, this CDR3 is encoded by other sequences in the same sample as well. The V and J genes are TRBV12-3 or TRBV12-4 and TRBJ1-1; possibly TRBD1 for D (5 bases). V lost 3 bases to trimming and J lost 1 base, with 6 bases between them. This CDR3 comprises 13 residues. In DNA, the CDR3 is TGTGCCAGCAGTTTGACAGAGAACACTGAAGCTTTCTTT. Translated, it gives CASSLTENTEAFF.

V is TRBV4-1 and J is TRBJ2-3; D remains unclear. The ends were cut back, 0 bases at V and 4 bases at J, with 14 bases in the middle. CDR1 and CDR2 (germline): MGHRA, YSYEKL. CDR3 length: 16 amino acids. This CDR3 reads CASSQEASTSSDTQYF. DNA for the CDR3: TGCGCCAGCAGCCAAGAGGCAAGTACCTCGTCAGATACGCAGTATTTT.

The genes are TRBV11-3 and TRBJ2-7; D is possibly TRBD1 or TRBD2 (5 bases each). CDR1 and CDR2 from the germline V gene are SGHNT and YENEEA. This CDR3 spans 13 amino acids. Deletions cut 5 bases from V and 6 bases from J, with 14 bases between. CDR3 in amino acids: CASSLSGTAEQYF. Here the CDR3 DNA reads TGTGCCAGCAGCCTCTCAGGGACCGCCGAGCAGTACTTC. The whole variable domain, filled in from reference TRBV11-3 and TRBJ2-7, reads EAGVVQSPRYKIIEKKQPVAFWCNPISGHNTLYWYLQNLGQGPELLIRYENEEAVDDSQLPKDRFSAERLKGVDSTLKIQPAELGDSAVYLCASSLSGTAEQYFGPGTRLTVT.

The chain couples TRBV7-8 to TRBJ1-2; unclear D gene. The length of the CDR3 is 13 residues. Between the trimmed V and J ends, which lost 5 bases and 2 bases, there was a span of 9 bases. CDR1 and CDR2 (germline): SGHVS, FQNEAQ. CDR3: CASSVEGNYGYTF. Written as DNA, the CDR3 is TGTGCCAGCAGCGTAGAAGGGAACTATGGCTACACCTTC. Drawing the rest from reference TRBV7-8 and TRBJ1-2, the complete variable domain is GAGVSQSPRYKVAKRGQDVALRCDPISGHVSLFWYQQALGQGPEFLTYFQNEAQLDKSGLPSDRFFAERPEGSVSTLKIQRTQQEDSAVYLCASSVEGNYGYTFGSGTRLTVV.

The chain uses TRBV11-2 and TRBJ1-2; D is uncertain. This CDR3 is built from 15 residues. V lost 0 bases to trimming and J lost 5 bases, with 13 bases between them. The germline gives CDR1 SGHAT, CDR2 FQNNGV. CDR3 sequence reads: CASSLDRSAIYGYTF. The CDR3 region has the DNA TGTGCCAGCAGCTTAGATCGGTCAGCGATTTATGGCTACACCTTC.

A single count supports this clone. The chain is built from TRBV9 and TRBJ1-1; no definite D call. Germline V CDR1 and CDR2: SGDLS, YYNGEE. The CDR3 extends over 14 amino acids. V was pared by 0 bases and J by 4 bases, with 10 bases between. The DNA of the CDR3 is TGTGCCAGCAGCGTAGGGTTAGGTGTCACTGAAGCTTTCTTT. As protein: CASSVGLGVTEAFF. Combining the CDR3 with reference TRBV9 and TRBJ1-1 gives the whole variable domain DSGVTQTPKHLITATGQRVTLRCSPRSGDLSVYWYQQSLDQGLQFLIQYYNGEERAKGNILERFSAQQFPDLHSELNLSSLELGDSALYFCASSVGLGVTEAFFGQGTRLTVV.

The chain combines TRBV19 with TRBJ1-5; D possibly corresponds to TRBD1 (6 bases). In germline, CDR1 is LNHDA, CDR2 SQIVND (reference sequence). Trimming shortened V by 5 bases and J by 0 bases, and 17 bases separated the two germline ends. The CDR3 is 17 amino acids. CDR3 sequence: CASSPDYRAASNQPQHF. In nucleotides, the CDR3 is TGTGCCAGTAGTCCCGATTACAGGGCGGCTAGCAATCAGCCCCAGCATTTT.

The chain uses TRBV4-1 and TRBJ2-7; TRBD1 matches 9 bases. This CDR3 is built from 16 residues. CDR1 is MGHRA and CDR2 is YSYEKL in the germline V gene. V lost 3 bases and J lost 5; bases outside the gene matches: 11. Here the CDR3 DNA reads TGCGCCAGCAGCCACCGGGGTACGACAGGGGGGGACGAGCAGTACTTC. It yields the protein CASSHRGTTGGDEQYF.

This clone was counted between two and nine times. The chain carries TRBV2 and TRBJ2-5; unclear D gene. V was clipped by 6 bases and J by 4 bases, with 15 bases between them. Germline V CDR1 and CDR2: SNHLY, FYNNEI. This CDR3 contains 14 residues. CDR3 nucleotides: TGTGCCAGCAGCTTATTAGACGGCCCAGAGACCCAGTACTTC. This sequence encodes CASSLLDGPETQYF.

V usage is TRBV5-6 and J usage is TRBJ2-3, with D unclear. The germline CDR1 and CDR2 sequences are SGHDT and YYEEEE. V lost 0 bases to trimming and J lost 10 bases, with 18 bases between them. The CDR3 has 15 residues. CDR3 in amino acids: CASSLVAFPHGAQYF. The CDR3 DNA is TGTGCCAGCAGCTTGGTGGCATTCCCGCACGGTGCGCAGTATTTT.

This rearrangement joins TRBV2 to TRBJ2-6, with TRBD2 identical over 9 bases. The germline gives CDR1 SNHLY, CDR2 FYNNEI. The CDR3 has 16 residues. V trimming: 7 bases; J trimming: 0 bases; junction bases outside the gene matches: 4. Written as DNA, the CDR3 is TGTGCCAGCAAGCCTAGCGGGAACTCTGGGGCCAACGTCCTGACTTTC. It translates to CASKPSGNSGANVLTF.

This sequence joins TRBV5-1 and TRBJ1-3; the D is unclear. The CDR3 has 16 amino acids. V lost 0 bases and J 0 bases, leaving 10 bases between the germline ends. CDR1 and CDR2 from the germline V gene are SGHRS and YFSETQ. CDR3 sequence (DNA): TGCGCCAGCAGCTTGGCAGCCCGGGGCTCTGGAAACACCATATATTTT. Its translation is CASSLAARGSGNTIYF.

V and J are TRBV9 and TRBJ2-7; maybe TRBD2 (6 bases). The CDR3 has 15 residues. Per germline, CDR1 SGDLS and CDR2 YYNGEE. V gave up 6 bases and J gave up 3 bases, with 19 bases separating them. CDR3 loop: CASTTDAGGVYEQYF. CDR3 bases: TGTGCCAGCACCACCGACGCCGGGGGAGTCTACGAGCAGTACTTC.

V and J are TRBV7-2 and TRBJ2-7; 10 bases agree with TRBD2. CDR1 is SGHTA, CDR2 FQGNSA, per germline. V gave up 3 bases and J gave up 2 bases; unmatched junction bases: 4. This CDR3 spans 15 amino acids. The CDR3: CASSFVAGGAYEQYF. The CDR3 nucleotides are TGTGCCAGCAGCTTTGTAGCGGGGGGAGCCTACGAGCAGTACTTC. Full variable domain (missing parts from reference TRBV7-2 and TRBJ2-7): GAGVSQSPSNKVTEKGKDVELRCDPISGHTALYWYRQSLGQGLEFLIYFQGNSAPDKSGLPSDRFSAERTGGSVSTLTIQRTQQEDSAVYLCASSFVAGGAYEQYFGPGTRLTVT.

The chain has TRBV4-1 and TRBJ2-7; 9 bases are a match to TRBD1. CDR1 is MGHRA, CDR2 YSYEKL, per germline. V lost 4 bases, J lost 0 bases, and 7 bases stayed unmatched. The CDR3 sequence is 16 residues long. The CDR3 sequence is CASSRLGQGISYEQYF. DNA for the CDR3: TGCGCCAGCAGCCGCCTGGGACAGGGTATCTCCTACGAGCAGTACTTC.

The chain uses TRBV29-1 and TRBJ2-3, with 13 bases identical to TRBD2. With 1 base clipped from V and 0 bases from J, the junction kept 13 bases outside the gene matches. From germline, CDR1 is SQVTM and CDR2 ANQGSEA. There are 20 residues in the CDR3. This CDR3 is CSVEGGGLAGFFGSTDTQYF. Here the CDR3 DNA reads TGCAGCGTTGAAGGGGGGGGACTAGCGGGATTTTTTGGTAGCACAGATACGCAGTATTTT.

The gene calls are TRBV19 and TRBJ2-1; the D gene is possibly TRBD2 (6 bases). Germline values: CDR1 LNHDA, CDR2 SQIVND (reference sequence). The CDR3 is 14 residues long. With 7 bases removed from V and 0 bases from J, the gap between germline ends came to 10 bases. Here the CDR3 reads CASNPTSSYNEQFF. For the CDR3, the DNA is TGTGCCAGTAACCCGACTAGCTCCTACAATGAGCAGTTCTTC.

The chain carries TRBV12-3 or TRBV12-4 and TRBJ1-1, with D uncertain. The CDR3 covers 13 residues. V was pared by 2 bases and J by 4 bases, with 8 bases between. CDR3 bases: TGTGCCAGCAGTTTATCCCCTTCCACTGAAGCTTTCTTT. The encoded protein is CASSLSPSTEAFF.

This clone was observed once. The rearrangement joins TRBV29-1 to TRBJ2-1; D is unresolved. Germline CDR1 and CDR2: SQVTM and ANQGSEA. V lost 4 bases and J 4 bases, leaving 5 bases between the germline ends. CDR3 length equals 11 residues. The CDR3 reads CSVGWYNEQFF. Written as DNA, the CDR3 is TGCAGCGTTGGTTGGTACAATGAGCAGTTCTTC.

This clone was counted only a few times. The genes are TRBV29-1 and TRBJ2-5; D remains unclear. The CDR3 sequence is 10 residues long. Trimming took 4 bases from V and 5 from J, leaving 5 bases between them. Per the germline V gene, CDR1 is SQVTM and CDR2 is ANQGSEA. CDR3 sequence (DNA): TGCAGCGTTGCCCGGGAGACCCAGTACTTC. Translated: CSVARETQYF.

V and J are TRBV6-2 or TRBV6-3 and TRBJ1-1, with D uncertain. V was shortened by 4 bases and J by 2 bases, with 8 bases between the two germline ends. The CDR3 contains 13 residues. Germline V gives CDR1 MNHEY, CDR2 SVGEGT. The CDR3 is CASSLVGNTEAFF. CDR3 bases: TGTGCCAGCAGTTTAGTGGGAAACACTGAAGCTTTCTTT.

The chain is built from TRBV7-9 and TRBJ2-3, with TRBD2 matching over 9 bases. Germline V lookup: CDR1 SEHNR, CDR2 FQNEAQ (reference sequence). Germline trimming cut 4 bases from V and 3 bases from J; bases unmatched to any gene: 8. The CDR3 has 16 residues. The CDR3 sequence: CASSSRGGARTDTQYF. In DNA, the CDR3 is TGTGCCAGCAGCTCGCGGGGGGGCGCCCGAACAGATACGCAGTATTTT.

This clone showed up just a few times. The chain carries TRBV9 and TRBJ2-6; a weak D match, TRBD1 (6 bases). The CDR3 totals 17 residues. Germline loops: CDR1 SGDLS, CDR2 YYNGEE. V was shortened by 4 bases and J by 2 bases, with 16 bases between the two germline ends. The CDR3 coding sequence is TGTGCCAGCAGCCCGTTTAACAGGGAAACTGGGGCCAACGTCCTGACTTTC. Amino acids: CASSPFNRETGANVLTF. Supplemented by reference TRBV9 and TRBJ2-6, the full variable domain reads DSGVTQTPKHLITATGQRVTLRCSPRSGDLSVYWYQQSLDQGLQFLIQYYNGEERAKGNILERFSAQQFPDLHSELNLSSLELGDSALYFCASSPFNRETGANVLTFGAGSRLTVL.

The chain is built from TRBV7-3 and TRBJ1-2, with unresolved D. CDR1 is SGHTA and CDR2 is FQGTGA in the germline V gene. V shed 5 bases and J shed 6 bases, with 22 bases lying between them. The CDR3 totals 16 residues. The CDR3 DNA reads TGTGCCAGCAGCCGTGCCTGGGCACTCAAAGGAAATGGCTACACCTTC. Residues: CASSRAWALKGNGYTF.

The chain combines TRBV10-3 with TRBJ1-1, with a tentative D call TRBD1 (6 bases). The CDR3 totals 15 residues. V lost 6 bases and J 8 bases, leaving 22 bases between the germline ends. The V gene's germline CDR1 is ENHRY and CDR2 SYGVKD. In DNA form, the CDR3 reads TGTGCCATCAGGGGGCAGGGGCAGCATGGCGTCGAAGCTTTCTTT. Residues: CAIRGQGQHGVEAFF.

CDR3 amino acids: CASSKDWWDYGYTF. DNA of the CDR3: TGTGCCAGCAGCAAAGACTGGTGGGACTATGGCTACACCTTC. This chain joins TRBV5-8 and TRBJ1-2; D unclear. Trimming removed 4 bases at V and 3 bases at J, with 13 bases between. The CDR3 has 14 residues. CDR1 is SGHTS and CDR2 is YDEGEE in the germline V gene.

The chain links TRBV5-6 to TRBJ2-7; TRBD1 agrees at 9 bases. Germline V CDR1 and CDR2: SGHDT, YYEEEE. Trimming took 2 bases from V and 2 from J; bases not matched to a gene: 5. The CDR3 consists of 15 residues. Written as DNA, the CDR3 is TGTGCCAGCAGCTTTCGTGGGACAGGGACCTACGAGCAGTACTTC. It codes for CASSFRGTGTYEQYF.